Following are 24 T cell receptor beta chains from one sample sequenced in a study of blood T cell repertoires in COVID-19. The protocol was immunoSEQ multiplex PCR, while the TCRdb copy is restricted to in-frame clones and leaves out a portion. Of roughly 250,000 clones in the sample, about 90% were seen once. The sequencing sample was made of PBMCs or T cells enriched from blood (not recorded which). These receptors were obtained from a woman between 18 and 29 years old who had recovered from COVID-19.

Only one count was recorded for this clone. The CDR3 loop is CASSSTSGGSYNEQFF. As DNA, the CDR3 is TGCGCCAGCAGCTCTACTAGCGGGGGCTCCTACAATGAGCAGTTCTTC. This chain uses TRBV5-1 with TRBJ2-1; TRBD2 matches 11 bases. Trimming took 3 bases from V and 0 from J; bases not matched to a gene: 2. The CDR3 is made up of 16 amino acids. Germline V gene data show CDR1 as SGHRS and CDR2 as YFSETQ.

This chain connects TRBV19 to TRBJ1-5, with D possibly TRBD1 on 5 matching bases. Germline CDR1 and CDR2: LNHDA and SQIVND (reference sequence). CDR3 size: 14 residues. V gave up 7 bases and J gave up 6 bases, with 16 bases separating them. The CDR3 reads CASTNVGGIQPQHF. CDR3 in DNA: TGTGCCAGTACCAACGTTGGGGGGATTCAGCCCCAGCATTTT.

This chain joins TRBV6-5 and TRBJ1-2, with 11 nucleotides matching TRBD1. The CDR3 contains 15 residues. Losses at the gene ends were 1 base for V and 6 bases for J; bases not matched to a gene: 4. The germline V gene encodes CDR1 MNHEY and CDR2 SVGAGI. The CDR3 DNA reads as TGTGCCAGCAGTTACTTGGGACAGGGGGACGATGGCTACACCTTC. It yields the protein CASSYLGQGDDGYTF.

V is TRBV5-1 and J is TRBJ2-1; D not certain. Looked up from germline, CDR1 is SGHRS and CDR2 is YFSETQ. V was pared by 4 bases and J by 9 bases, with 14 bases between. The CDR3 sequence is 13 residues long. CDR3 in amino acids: CASSPRNVGEQFF. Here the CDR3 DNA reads TGCGCCAGCAGCCCGAGGAACGTGGGTGAGCAGTTCTTC.

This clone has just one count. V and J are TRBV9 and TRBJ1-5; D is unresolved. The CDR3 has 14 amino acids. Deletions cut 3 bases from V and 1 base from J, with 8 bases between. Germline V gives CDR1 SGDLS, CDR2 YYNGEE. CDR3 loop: CASSDTRSNQPQHF. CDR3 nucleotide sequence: TGTGCCAGCAGCGACACAAGAAGCAATCAGCCCCAGCATTTT.

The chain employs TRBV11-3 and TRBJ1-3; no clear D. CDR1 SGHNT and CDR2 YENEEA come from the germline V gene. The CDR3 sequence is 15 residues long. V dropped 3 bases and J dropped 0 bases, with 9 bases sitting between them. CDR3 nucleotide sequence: TGTGCCAGCAGCTTTAGCAGCACCTCTGGAAACACCATATATTTT. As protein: CASSFSSTSGNTIYF.

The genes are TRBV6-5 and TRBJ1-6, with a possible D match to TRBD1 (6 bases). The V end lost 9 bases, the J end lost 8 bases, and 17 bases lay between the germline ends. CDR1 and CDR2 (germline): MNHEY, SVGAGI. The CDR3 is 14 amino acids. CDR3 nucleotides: TGTGCCAGTTGCGGGGGGCGGTTACATTCACCCCTCCACTTT. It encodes CASCGGRLHSPLHF.

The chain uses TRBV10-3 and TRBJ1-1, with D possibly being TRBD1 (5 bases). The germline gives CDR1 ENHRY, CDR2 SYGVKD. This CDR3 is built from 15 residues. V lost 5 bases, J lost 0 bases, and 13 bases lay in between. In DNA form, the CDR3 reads TGTGCCATCAGTACCCCTGGGGCGATGAACACTGAAGCTTTCTTT. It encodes CAISTPGAMNTEAFF.

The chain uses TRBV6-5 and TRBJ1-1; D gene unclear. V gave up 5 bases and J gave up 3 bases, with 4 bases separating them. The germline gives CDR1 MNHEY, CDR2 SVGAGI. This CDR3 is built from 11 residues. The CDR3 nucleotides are TGTGCCAGCAGTCGGGACACTGAAGCTTTCTTT. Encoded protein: CASSRDTEAFF.

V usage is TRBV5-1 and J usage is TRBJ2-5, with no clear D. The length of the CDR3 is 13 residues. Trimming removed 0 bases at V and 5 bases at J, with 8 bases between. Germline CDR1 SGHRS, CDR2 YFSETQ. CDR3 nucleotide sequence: TGCGCCAGCAGCTTGGCCGTCCGGGAGACCCAGTACTTC. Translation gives CASSLAVRETQYF.

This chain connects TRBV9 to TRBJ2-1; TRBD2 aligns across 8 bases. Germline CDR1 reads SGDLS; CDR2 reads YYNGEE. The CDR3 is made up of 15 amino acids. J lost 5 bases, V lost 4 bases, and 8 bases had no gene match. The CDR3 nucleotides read TGTGCCAGCAGCCTTACAGCGGGGGCAGACAATGAGCAGTTCTTC. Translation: CASSLTAGADNEQFF.

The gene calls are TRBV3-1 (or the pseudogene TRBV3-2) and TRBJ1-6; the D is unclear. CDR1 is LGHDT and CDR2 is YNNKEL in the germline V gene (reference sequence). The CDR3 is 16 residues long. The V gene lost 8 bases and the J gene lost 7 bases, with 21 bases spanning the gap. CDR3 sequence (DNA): TGTGCCAGCGGCGCGGGCGTCGGAAACCCAAATTCACCCCTCCACTTT. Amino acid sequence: CASGAGVGNPNSPLHF.

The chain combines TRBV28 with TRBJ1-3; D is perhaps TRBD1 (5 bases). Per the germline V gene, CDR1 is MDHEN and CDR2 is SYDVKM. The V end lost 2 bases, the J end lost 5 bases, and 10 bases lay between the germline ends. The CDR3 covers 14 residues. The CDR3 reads CASSLPGQRNTIYF. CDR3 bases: TGTGCCAGCAGTTTACCCGGACAAAGAAACACCATATATTTT.

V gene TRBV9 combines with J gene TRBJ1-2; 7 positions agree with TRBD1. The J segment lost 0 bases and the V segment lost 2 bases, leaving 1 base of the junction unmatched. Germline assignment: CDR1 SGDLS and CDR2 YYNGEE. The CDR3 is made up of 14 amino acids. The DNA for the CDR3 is TGTGCCAGCAGCGTCGGGACAGCTAACTATGGCTACACCTTC. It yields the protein CASSVGTANYGYTF.

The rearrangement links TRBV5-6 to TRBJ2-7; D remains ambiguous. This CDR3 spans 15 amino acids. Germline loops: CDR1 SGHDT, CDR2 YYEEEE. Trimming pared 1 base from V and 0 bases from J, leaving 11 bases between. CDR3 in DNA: TGTGCCAGCAGCTTGAATCCAGGAAGCTCCTACGAGCAGTACTTC. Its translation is CASSLNPGSSYEQYF.

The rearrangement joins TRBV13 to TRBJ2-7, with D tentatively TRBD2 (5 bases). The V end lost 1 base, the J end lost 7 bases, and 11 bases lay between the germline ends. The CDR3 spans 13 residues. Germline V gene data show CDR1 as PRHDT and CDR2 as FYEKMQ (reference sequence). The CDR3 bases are TGTGCCAGCAGCTTAGCCGGGGTGCGGGAGCAGTACTTC. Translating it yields CASSLAGVREQYF.

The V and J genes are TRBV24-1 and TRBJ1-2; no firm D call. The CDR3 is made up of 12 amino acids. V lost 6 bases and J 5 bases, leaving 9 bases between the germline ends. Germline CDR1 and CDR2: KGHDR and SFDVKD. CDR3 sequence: CATSTEEYGYTF. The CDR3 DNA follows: TGTGCCACCAGTACTGAAGAATATGGCTACACCTTC.

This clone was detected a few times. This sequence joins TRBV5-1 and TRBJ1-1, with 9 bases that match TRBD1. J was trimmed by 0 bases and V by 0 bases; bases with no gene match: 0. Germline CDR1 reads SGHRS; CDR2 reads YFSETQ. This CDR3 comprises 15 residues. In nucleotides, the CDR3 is TGCGCCAGCAGCTTGGGGACAGGGGTGAACACTGAAGCTTTCTTT. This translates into CASSLGTGVNTEAFF.

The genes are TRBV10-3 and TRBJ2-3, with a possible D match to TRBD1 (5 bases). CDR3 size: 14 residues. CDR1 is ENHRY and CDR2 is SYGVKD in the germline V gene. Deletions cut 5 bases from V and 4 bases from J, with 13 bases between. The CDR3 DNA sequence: TGTGCCATCAGTCCGACAGACGCTGCAGATACGCAGTATTTT. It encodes CAISPTDAADTQYF.

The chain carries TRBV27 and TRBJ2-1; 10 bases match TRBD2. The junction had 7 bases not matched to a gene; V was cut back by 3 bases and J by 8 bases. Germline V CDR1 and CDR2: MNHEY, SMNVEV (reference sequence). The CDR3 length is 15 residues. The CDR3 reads CASSFAASGGDEQFF. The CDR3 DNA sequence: TGTGCCAGCAGTTTTGCGGCTAGCGGGGGCGATGAGCAGTTCTTC.

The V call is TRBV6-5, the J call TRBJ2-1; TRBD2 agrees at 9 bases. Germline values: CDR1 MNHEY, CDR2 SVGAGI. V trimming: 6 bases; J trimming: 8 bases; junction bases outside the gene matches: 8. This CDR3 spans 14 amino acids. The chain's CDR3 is CASRTPGLAYEQFF. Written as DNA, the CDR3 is TGTGCCAGCAGAACACCGGGACTAGCCTATGAGCAGTTCTTC.

The CDR3 DNA is TGCGCCAGCAGCCCTCGACTAGGGGACAATGAGCAGTTCTTC. It translates to CASSPRLGDNEQFF. The chain is built from TRBV5-1 and TRBJ2-1; maybe TRBD2 (6 bases). This CDR3 has 14 amino acids. Trimming shortened V by 4 bases and J by 5 bases, and 13 bases separated the two germline ends. Per the germline V gene, CDR1 is SGHRS and CDR2 is YFSETQ.

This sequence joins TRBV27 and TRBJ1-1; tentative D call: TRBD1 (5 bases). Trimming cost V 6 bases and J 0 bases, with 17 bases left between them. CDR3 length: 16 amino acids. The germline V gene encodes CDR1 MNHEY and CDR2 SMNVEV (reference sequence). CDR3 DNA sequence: TGTGCCAGCAGCCCCTCTTGGGGGGTTCTGAACACTGAAGCTTTCTTT. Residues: CASSPSWGVLNTEAFF.

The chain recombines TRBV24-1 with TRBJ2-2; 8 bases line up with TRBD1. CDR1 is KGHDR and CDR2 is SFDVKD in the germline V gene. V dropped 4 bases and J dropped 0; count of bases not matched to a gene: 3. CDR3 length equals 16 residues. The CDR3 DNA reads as TGTGCCACCAGTGAACGGGACAGGCCGAACACCGGGGAGCTGTTTTTT. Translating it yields CATSERDRPNTGELFF.